This T cell receptor beta chain was sequenced during a study of CD8 T cells in Susac syndrome. The junction had 6 bases not matched to a gene; V was cut back by 0 bases and J by 4 bases. Germline lookup yields CDR1 SGHRS and CDR2 YFSETQ. The CDR3 sequence is 17 residues long. After extraction with the RNeasy kit, roughly 0.45 to 1 ug of the RNA was reverse transcribed using random hexamers. TCRdb reprocessed the immunoSEQ multiplex PCR reads via MiXCR and lists one record per CDR3 protein. The sample contains about 300,000 distinct CDR3 sequences, roughly 84% of which appear only once. This TCR derives from a human donor with multiple sclerosis. The chain has TRBV5-1 and TRBJ2-2, with 10 nucleotides matching TRBD1. Sequencing was carried out using CD8+ T cells from PBMCs. The CDR3 nucleotides are TGCGCCAGCAGCTTGGCCGACAGGGGGCGGCTCACCGGGGAGCTGTTTTTT. Its protein is CASSLADRGRLTGELFF.